This is a list of T cell receptor beta chains from one sample in a study of cytomegalovirus exposure and HLA in healthy donors. Data came from immunoSEQ multiplex PCR; TCRdb stores just in-frame clones and leaves some out. The sample has 200,000 to 300,000 clones; approximately 80% are singletons. Sequenced input: PBMCs. These receptors all come from a woman aged 55-69 years in good health and CMV-seropositive. Each CDR3 is given with its conserved first and last residue. D genes are given only for firm matches. The size entry is marked missing in some rows and otherwise reads once, few, many or a size class.

TRBD1 | TRBJ1-4 | . | TRBV7-9 | TGTGCCAGCAGCTTAACGACGGGGGGGACAGAAAATGAAAAACTGTTTTTT | CASSLTTGGTENEKLFF
TRBD1 | TRBJ1-1 | . | TRBV19 | TGTGCCAGTAGTATAGGGACAGGGGGCGCGGGAGCCACTGAAGCTTTCTTT | CASSIGTGGAGATEAFF
. | TRBJ2-3 | . | TRBV7-3 | TGTGCCAGCAGCCCAGGGGGGAATACGCAGTATTTT | CASSPGGNTQYF
TRBD2 | TRBJ2-1 | . | TRBV2 | TGTGCCAGCAGGAAAATAGCGGGAGCTAATGAGCAGTTCTTC | CASRKIAGANEQFF
. | TRBJ2-2 | . | TRBV28 | TGTGCCAGCAGTTTCCCTGCGCGGCAGGGGGGGGAGCTGTTTTTT | CASSFPARQGGELFF
TRBD1 | TRBJ1-2 | . | TRBV6-5 | TGTGCCAGCAGAACCCCAGGGGGCGCGTTCTATGGCTACACCTTC | CASRTPGGAFYGYTF
TRBD1 | TRBJ2-5 | . | TRBV6-1 | TGTGCCAGCAGTGGGACAGGGGGGCTTGAGGCCCAGTACTTC | CASSGTGGLEAQYF
. | TRBJ2-7 | . | TRBV5-1 | TGCGCCAGCAGCTTGGCCGATAGACTAGGTCCCAACGAGCAGTACTTC | CASSLADRLGPNEQYF
TRBD2 | TRBJ2-7 | . | TRBV19 | TGTGCCAGTACCCGTCGACTAGCGGGGAGCTCCTACGAGCAGTACTTC | CASTRRLAGSSYEQYF
TRBD1 | TRBJ2-7 | . | TRBV11-3 | TGTGCCTGTTCCAGGGGGTTTGTCCACGAGCAGTACTTC | CACSRGFVHEQYF
. | TRBJ1-2 | . | TRBV6-1 | TGTGCCAGCAGCCAAAACACAGCTTTTTATGGCTACACCTTC | CASSQNTAFYGYTF
TRBD2 | TRBJ2-7 | . | TRBV7-9 | TGTGCCAGCAGACCGAAGCGGGAGGGAGCCTACGAGCAGTACTTC | CASRPKREGAYEQYF
. | TRBJ1-1 | once | TRBV13 | TGTGCCAGCAGCTTAGGGATGGGGGGTAACACTGAAGCTTTCTTT | CASSLGMGGNTEAFF